This T cell receptor beta chain is from a study of HIV-infected patients and healthy controls. J was trimmed by 6 bases and V by 7 bases; bases with no gene match: 10. The CDR3 sequence is 16 residues long. Per the germline V gene, CDR1 is LGHDT and CDR2 is YNNKEL (reference sequence). The sample holds a few counts of this clonotype. One entry per CDR3 protein, called by TCRdb with MiXCR from the 5' RACE reads. The data contain 15,000 to 20,000 distinct CDR3 sequences, roughly 18% of them seen just once; the ten biggest clones take up around 35%. Sequencing used CD8+ T cells from blood. This TCR was recovered from a human donor in good health. V is TRBV3-1 and J is TRBJ2-1, with TRBD2 matching over 12 bases. CDR3 region: CASNLEGLAGPNEQFF. Here the CDR3 DNA reads TGTGCCAGCAACCTAGAAGGACTAGCGGGACCCAATGAGCAGTTCTTC.